This T cell receptor (beta chain) came from a study of shared clonotypes between healthy human individuals. Study-level information: Sampling drew on donors who were a couple of women and three men aged 18 to 49. Study findings and constraints: Only blood samples were collected, and tissue repertoires likely differ. Sequencing of the sorted subsets was shown by rarefaction to be incomplete despite large depth.

Sequencing was performed with immunoSEQ multiplex PCR; in TCRdb, only in-frame clones are kept and a portion is missing. This repertoire shows 2 million to 2.5 million clones, over 90% found once; its top ten account for under 0.45%. Both subsets, CD45RA+ naive and CD45RA-negative memory, were split from the CD4+ cells. About this clone itself: The antigen is undetermined.

V gave up 6 bases and J gave up 10 bases; unmatched junction bases: 14. The CDR3 runs to 14 residues. Looked up from germline, CDR1 is MDHEN and CDR2 is SYDVKM. Material for sequencing was naive CD4+ T cells from PBMCs. Noted subset: CD45RA+ positively selected. This chain uses TRBV28 with TRBJ1-1; 7 positions match TRBD1. The TCR was taken from a young man in good health. Some clones in this sample may be carry-over from other donors' samples. The CDR3, as DNA: TGTGCCAGCAGGCTGGGACAGTACTGGGGGGGAGCTTTCTTT. It encodes CASRLGQYWGGAFF.